The clone carrying this TCR beta chain was observed a few times. Its specificity is not known. Individually, cDNA molecules had unique molecular identifiers attached to them. TCRdb re-analysed the 5' RACE reads in MiXCR, keeping a single row per CDR3 protein. The data contain about 55,000 distinct CDR3 sequences, approximately 15% of them singletons. This record belongs to a study of early T cells in non-severe SARS-CoV-2 infection. As for the study in general: Bulk RNA taken from unsorted whole blood was sequenced, leaving chains unpaired.

The study's findings and limits: The matching step, a VDJdb search, favored anti-spike CD8 responses and missed private and CD4 specificities.

Germline CDR1 MDHEN, CDR2 SYDVKM. V was shortened by 6 bases and J by 1 base, with 22 bases between the two germline ends. CDR3 length: 18 residues. The chain links TRBV28 to TRBJ1-3; D remains unclear. Sequencing was performed on whole blood, taken at baseline. This receptor was taken from an adult who was a healthcare worker with PCR-confirmed SARS-CoV-2 infection or an uninfected control (not recorded which). CDR3 residues: CASSTSPGFPLSGNTIYF. The CDR3 bases are TGTGCCAGCAGCACCTCTCCGGGATTTCCTCTTTCTGGAAACACCATATATTTT.